This TCR beta chain comes out of a study of OX40 agonist ivuxolimab in advanced cancers. Sequencing was performed with immunoSEQ multiplex PCR; in TCRdb, only in-frame clones are kept and a portion is missing. The data hold about 80,000 clones, with approximately 84% observed a single time. The V gene's germline CDR1 is SGHAT and CDR2 FQDESV (reference sequence). The CDR3 is 14 residues long. V shed 5 bases and J shed 5 bases, with 15 bases lying between them. The TCR sequence derives from an adult with an advanced solid tumor such as melanoma, head and neck, liver or kidney cancer. The chain is built from TRBV11-1 and TRBJ1-1; possible D gene TRBD1, 6 bases. The sample in question was CD4+ or CD8+ T cells sorted from blood, obtained in a trial of the OX40 agonist ivuxolimab. DNA of the CDR3: TGTGCCAGCAGCCGGGGGGAAAGGGGGACTGAAGCTTTCTTT. As protein: CASSRGERGTEAFF.